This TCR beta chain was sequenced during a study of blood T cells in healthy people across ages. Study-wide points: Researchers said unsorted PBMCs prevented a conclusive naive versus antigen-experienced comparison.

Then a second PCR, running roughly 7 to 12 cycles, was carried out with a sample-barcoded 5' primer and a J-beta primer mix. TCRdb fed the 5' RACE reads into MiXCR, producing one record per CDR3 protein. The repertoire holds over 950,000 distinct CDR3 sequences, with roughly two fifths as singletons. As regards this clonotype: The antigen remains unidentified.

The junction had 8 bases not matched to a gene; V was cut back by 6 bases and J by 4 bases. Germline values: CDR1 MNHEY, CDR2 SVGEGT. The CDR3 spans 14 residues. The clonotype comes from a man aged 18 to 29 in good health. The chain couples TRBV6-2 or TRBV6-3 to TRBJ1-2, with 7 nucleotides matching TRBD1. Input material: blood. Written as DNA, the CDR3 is TGTGCCAGCAGCCTTGGACAGGCGGTCTATGGCTACACCTTC. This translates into CASSLGQAVYGYTF.